This TCR beta chain was captured in a study of immune evolution from preneoplasia to lung adenocarcinoma. Trimming removed 3 bases from V and 6 bases from J, with 11 bases in between. Germline V gives CDR1 LNHDA, CDR2 SQIVND (reference sequence). CDR3 length equals 13 residues. Produced via immunoSEQ multiplex PCR; TCRdb's table is partial and in-frame only. The table shows tens of thousands of clones, with roughly 75% occurring only once. Sequenced: FFPE invasive lung adenocarcinoma tissue. The sequence was obtained from a person aged 55 to 70 with lung adenocarcinoma. This chain links TRBV19 with TRBJ1-2; D ambiguous. The CDR3 DNA reads TGTGCCAGTAGTATTAAAACTGGCCATGGCTACACCTTC. This gives the protein CASSIKTGHGYTF.